These 3 T cell receptor beta chains were sequenced from one sample in a study of shared clonotypes between healthy human individuals. Profiled with immunoSEQ multiplex PCR; TCRdb holds only in-frame clones, not every one. This table has about 230,000 clones, 65% appearing once. Sample: memory CD4+ T cells sorted from blood. The subset was: CD45RA-negative fraction. These receptors were collected from a man aged 30-40 years in good health.

This sequence joins TRBV6-1 and TRBJ2-5, with D perhaps matching TRBD1 (5 bases). The V gene lost 4 bases and the J gene lost 1 base, with 13 bases spanning the gap. The CDR3 length is 15 residues. Germline V gene sequence: CDR1 MNHNS, CDR2 SASEGT. CDR3 nucleotides: TGTGCCAGCAGTGTTAACAGGAGCCCCCAAGAGACCCAGTACTTC. This codes for CASSVNRSPQETQYF.

This clone was found once. This chain joins TRBV5-5 and TRBJ2-5, with no clear D. Germline V lookup: CDR1 SGHKS, CDR2 YYEKEE (reference sequence). The V end was cut by 2 bases, the J end by 2 bases, with 10 bases between. The CDR3 length is 14 residues. The CDR3 is CASSFAQTQETQYF. CDR3 coding DNA: TGTGCCAGCAGCTTCGCACAAACGCAAGAGACCCAGTACTTC. The full variable domain, with the rest looked up from reference TRBV5-5 and TRBJ2-5, is DAGVTQSPTHLIKTRGQQVTLRCSPISGHKSVSWYQQVLGQGPQFIFQYYEKEERGRGNFPDRFSARQFPNYSSELNVNALLLGDSALYLCASSFAQTQETQYFGPGTRLLVL.

The chain is built from TRBV2 and TRBJ1-1; TRBD1 matches 11 bases. CDR1 is SNHLY and CDR2 is FYNNEI in the germline V gene. This CDR3 is 15 amino acids long. V lost 6 bases to trimming and J lost 1 base; unmatched junction nucleotides: 4. CDR3 region: CASSGQGATNTEAFF. DNA for the CDR3: TGTGCCAGCAGCGGACAGGGGGCGACGAACACTGAAGCTTTCTTT.